One and the same sample provided the 25 T cell receptor beta chains below, sequenced in a study of T cells after yellow fever vaccination. TCRdb analysed the 5' RACE reads with MiXCR anew, one entry per CDR3 protein. The sample lists a few hundred thousand distinct CDR3 sequences; approximately 8% were seen once. Sequenced material: PBMCs, taken 35 to 50 days after the first yellow fever vaccination. These receptors were obtained from a man between 18 and 29 years old who received the YFV17D yellow fever vaccine.

The chain couples TRBV7-8 to TRBJ2-5; D is uncertain. The germline gives CDR1 SGHVS, CDR2 FQNEAQ. V lost 2 bases and J lost 1, with 17 bases in between. The length of the CDR3 is 17 residues. This CDR3 reads CASSLWARGTVQETQYF. For the CDR3, the DNA is TGTGCCAGCAGCTTATGGGCACGTGGAACAGTCCAAGAGACCCAGTACTTC.

The rearrangement uses TRBV5-6 and TRBJ1-1; D unresolved. This CDR3 has 14 amino acids. Germline values: CDR1 SGHDT, CDR2 YYEEEE. The germline V and J ends were trimmed by 1 base and 3 bases, with 10 bases remaining between them. CDR3 sequence: CASSLWVGYTEAFF. The CDR3 bases are TGTGCCAGCAGCTTGTGGGTAGGGTACACTGAAGCTTTCTTT.

In this sample, this clonotype turned up many times. The chain carries TRBV14 and TRBJ2-5, with no clear D. V lost 0 bases and J lost 4, with 6 bases in between. The germline CDR1 and CDR2 sequences are SGHDN and FVKESK. This CDR3 region has 13 residues. CDR3 coding DNA: TGTGCCAGCAGCCAAGATTGGGGAGAGACCCAGTACTTC. This encodes CASSQDWGETQYF.

This rearrangement joins TRBV20-1 to TRBJ1-5; D gene unclear. Germline CDR1 reads DFQATT; CDR2 reads SNEGSKA (reference sequence). V lost 6 bases and J lost 5, with 17 bases in between. CDR3 length: 14 amino acids. Here the CDR3 DNA reads TGCAGTGCAGGTAAAGCGCCAAGTGATCAGCCCCAGCATTTT. Amino acids: CSAGKAPSDQPQHF.

This sequence joins TRBV3-1 and TRBJ2-7; D is unclear. With 0 bases removed from V and 0 bases from J, the gap between germline ends came to 6 bases. Germline V gene data show CDR1 as LGHDT and CDR2 as YNNKEL (reference sequence). The CDR3 is 14 amino acids. CDR3 coding DNA: TGTGCCAGCAGCCAAGAATGGCGCTCCTACGAGCAGTACTTC. It translates to CASSQEWRSYEQYF.

This rearrangement joins TRBV6-2 or TRBV6-3 to TRBJ2-7; a possible D gene is TRBD1 (5 bases). The germline V gene has CDR1 MNHEY and CDR2 SVGEGT. Trimming pared 5 bases from V and 0 bases from J, leaving 8 bases between. There are 13 residues in the CDR3. The CDR3 region has the DNA TGTGCCAGCAGTAACAGGATCTCCTACGAGCAGTACGTC. It translates to CASSNRISYEQYV.

This clonotype was detected only a few times. This chain joins TRBV19 and TRBJ2-1; TRBD2 is a possible D gene (6 bases). The germline V and J ends were trimmed by 6 bases and 2 bases, with 14 bases remaining between them. Per germline, CDR1 LNHDA and CDR2 SQIVND (reference sequence). The CDR3 loop spans 15 amino acids. Here the CDR3 reads CASSASESPYNEQFF. In nucleotides, the CDR3 is TGTGCCAGTAGCGCTAGCGAATCACCCTACAATGAGCAGTTCTTC.

This chain joins TRBV20-1 and TRBJ1-5; D unresolved. CDR1 DFQATT and CDR2 SNEGSKA come from the germline V gene (reference sequence). CDR3 length equals 12 residues. V shed 2 bases and J shed 6 bases, with 8 bases lying between them. The chain's CDR3 is CSARFGFQPQHF. Here the CDR3 DNA reads TGCAGTGCTAGATTCGGGTTTCAGCCCCAGCATTTT.

The CDR3 sequence is CASSLAVGGAEGDTQYF. The CDR3 coding sequence is TGCGCCAGCAGCTTGGCCGTAGGGGGCGCAGAAGGGGATACGCAGTATTTT. The gene calls are TRBV5-1 and TRBJ2-3, with 7 bases lining up with TRBD1. The CDR3 loop spans 17 amino acids. Germline CDR1 and CDR2: SGHRS and YFSETQ. V lost 0 bases and J lost 6; bases outside the gene matches: 13.

V usage is TRBV15 and J usage is TRBJ1-2; D perhaps matches TRBD1 (5 bases). The V and J ends lost 0 bases and 6 bases respectively, with 11 bases between them. The CDR3 loop spans 14 amino acids. CDR1 and CDR2 (germline): LNHNV, YYDKDF (reference sequence). Here the CDR3 reads CATSRDAAGDGYTF. The DNA for the CDR3 is TGTGCCACCAGCAGAGATGCGGCGGGGGATGGCTACACCTTC. Combining the CDR3 with reference TRBV15 and TRBJ1-2 gives the whole variable domain DAMVIQNPRYQVTQFGKPVTLSCSQTLNHNVMYWYQQKSSQAPKLLFHYYDKDFNNEADTPDNFQSRRPNTSFCFLDIRSPGLGDTAMYLCATSRDAAGDGYTFGSGTRLTVV.

This clonotype turned up a few times. The J gene is TRBJ2-1, the V gene TRBV7-8, with D unresolved. Trimming took off 1 base at V and 9 bases at J, with 19 bases between the two ends. The germline CDR1 and CDR2 sequences are SGHVS and FQNEAQ. The CDR3 length is 16 residues. The CDR3 here is CASSLVGRLTSGEQFF. CDR3 nucleotides: TGTGCCAGCAGCTTAGTAGGGCGACTGACGTCAGGTGAGCAGTTCTTC.

The CDR3 protein is CSVTGTWPSYEQYF. The CDR3 DNA reads as TGCAGTGTCACCGGGACGTGGCCGTCCTACGAGCAGTACTTC. The V gene is TRBV20-1, the J gene TRBJ2-7; either TRBD1 or TRBD2 may fit D (5 bases each). Trimming removed 7 bases at V and 1 base at J, with 17 bases between. From germline, CDR1 is DFQATT and CDR2 SNEGSKA (reference sequence). CDR3 length: 14 amino acids.

This clonotype was seen more than once but under ten times. The V and J genes are TRBV7-9 and TRBJ2-4, with 10 bases lining up with TRBD2. This CDR3 has 17 residues. Trimming took 4 bases from V and 8 from J; bases not matched to a gene: 14. Germline loops: CDR1 SEHNR, CDR2 FQNEAQ (reference sequence). For the CDR3, the DNA is TGTGCCAGCAGCTCCCCGGGACTAGCGCTGGGCAGGGACATTCAGTACTTC. Its translation is CASSSPGLALGRDIQYF.

The J gene is TRBJ1-2, the V gene TRBV6-2 or TRBV6-3; D possibly corresponds to TRBD1 (5 bases). V gave up 6 bases and J gave up 4 bases, with 12 bases separating them. CDR1 and CDR2 from the germline V gene are MNHEY and SVGEGT. The CDR3 length is 13 residues. In DNA form, the CDR3 reads TGTGCCAGCAGCGGGACGGTTGGCTATGGCTACACCTTC. Protein sequence: CASSGTVGYGYTF.

V is TRBV7-9 and J is TRBJ2-5, with D perhaps TRBD1 or TRBD2 (5 bases each). Trimming took 5 bases from V and 3 from J, leaving 13 bases between them. Germline assignment: CDR1 SEHNR and CDR2 FQNEAQ (reference sequence). This CDR3 contains 14 residues. CDR3 coding DNA: TGTGCCAGCAGCCCATCCCGGGACGAAGAGACCCAGTACTTC. Translated: CASSPSRDEETQYF.

This clonotype has just a few counts. The genes are TRBV7-2 and TRBJ2-3; 9 nucleotides match TRBD1. Germline lookup yields CDR1 SGHTA and CDR2 FQGNSA. This CDR3 region has 14 residues. With V trimmed by 5 bases and J by 14 bases, 14 bases remained unmatched. The CDR3, as DNA: TGTGCCAGCAGCCCCGGGACAGGGTGGGCGACCCTGTATTTT. It is translated as CASSPGTGWATLYF.

The genes are TRBV4-1 and TRBJ2-1, with D uncertain. In germline, CDR1 is MGHRA, CDR2 YSYEKL. There are 15 residues in the CDR3. V was trimmed by 6 bases and J by 0 bases, leaving 12 bases between them. The CDR3 nucleotides are TGCGCCAGCAGTCAAATCGGAAGCTCCTACAATGAGCAGTTCTTC. Encoded protein: CASSQIGSSYNEQFF.

This clonotype showed up many times. V usage is TRBV5-8 and J usage is TRBJ2-7, with 7 bases lining up with TRBD1. In germline, CDR1 is SGHTS, CDR2 YDEGEE. Trimming cost V 7 bases and J 2 bases; bases outside gene matches: 9. This CDR3 is built from 14 residues. The CDR3 region is CASAHPQGTYEQYF. The CDR3 DNA reads TGTGCCAGCGCCCATCCACAGGGGACCTACGAGCAGTACTTC. The full variable domain, with the rest looked up from reference TRBV5-8 and TRBJ2-7, is EAGVTQSPTHLIKTRGQQATLRCSPISGHTSVYWYQQALGLGLQFLLWYDEGEERNRGNFPPRFSGRQFPNYSSELNVNALELEDSALYLCASAHPQGTYEQYFGPGTRLTVT.

This clonotype has ten or more counts. This chain connects TRBV27 to TRBJ2-3, with 7 positions matching TRBD2. From germline, CDR1 is MNHEY and CDR2 SMNVEV (reference sequence). The CDR3 length is 17 residues. With V trimmed by 6 bases and J by 1 base, 13 bases remained unmatched. CDR3: CASSFSPLAGGTDTQYF. In DNA form, the CDR3 reads TGTGCCAGCAGCTTTTCTCCACTGGCGGGGGGCACAGATACGCAGTATTTT.

This chain joins TRBV7-9 and TRBJ1-1, with 7 bases lining up with TRBD1. CDR3 length: 13 amino acids. V dropped 5 bases and J dropped 4; count of bases not matched to a gene: 4. Germline assignment: CDR1 SEHNR and CDR2 FQNEAQ (reference sequence). In DNA, the CDR3 is TGTGCCAGCAGCCGGGACAGTTTCACTGAAGCTTTCTTT. Its translation is CASSRDSFTEAFF.

This chain joins TRBV3-1 and TRBJ2-1; D gene unclear. Germline-derived CDR1 and CDR2 are LGHDT and YNNKEL (reference sequence). Deletions cut 0 bases from V and 7 bases from J, with 10 bases between. CDR3 length: 14 residues. DNA of the CDR3: TGTGCCAGCAGCCAAGAGGATGAAGGGAATGAGCAGTTCTTC. Translation gives CASSQEDEGNEQFF.

This clonotype has a count of ten or more. The V call is TRBV27, the J call TRBJ2-6; no clear D gene. Germline lookup yields CDR1 MNHEY and CDR2 SMNVEV (reference sequence). The CDR3 sequence is 17 residues long. V dropped 5 bases and J dropped 2 bases, with 16 bases sitting between them. The CDR3 reads CASSPMVGVAGANVLTF. In DNA, the CDR3 is TGTGCCAGCAGTCCCATGGTGGGTGTCGCTGGGGCCAACGTCCTGACTTTC.

This clonotype showed up just a few times. The CDR3 DNA is TGTGCCAGCTCACCAGGTACAGAGACGAACACTGAAGCTTTCTTT. Its protein is CASSPGTETNTEAFF. The rearrangement joins TRBV18 to TRBJ1-1; D ambiguous. The CDR3 length is 15 residues. V lost 2 bases and J 1 base, leaving 11 bases between the germline ends. Germline V gene lookup returns CDR1 KGHSH and CDR2 LQKENI.

This clonotype occurred a few times. This rearrangement joins TRBV18 to TRBJ2-7, with D tentatively TRBD2 (5 bases). Trimming cost V 3 bases and J 2 bases, with 14 bases left between them. Looked up from germline, CDR1 is KGHSH and CDR2 is LQKENI. This CDR3 is 15 amino acids long. The CDR3 loop reads CASSPYGNGAYEQYV. The CDR3 DNA is TGTGCCAGCTCACCCTACGGCAACGGGGCCTACGAGCAGTACGTC.

This clonotype was seen a handful of times. The rearrangement joins TRBV20-1 to TRBJ1-6; TRBD1 might be the D (6 bases). Germline CDR1 DFQATT, CDR2 SNEGSKA (reference sequence). Between the trimmed V and J ends, which lost 2 bases and 2 bases, there was a span of 10 bases. CDR3 length: 15 amino acids. The CDR3 bases are TGCAGTGCTAGAAAGGGGGGGCCCTATAATTCACCCCTCCACTTT. Translation gives CSARKGGPYNSPLHF.